This record concerns one TCR beta chain sequence. The sample comes from a study of cytomegalovirus exposure and HLA in healthy donors. 13 Jbeta primers and 60 Vbeta primers were used for the PCR. The protocol was immunoSEQ multiplex PCR, while the TCRdb copy is restricted to in-frame clones and leaves out a portion. Altogether 100,000 to 150,000 clones are present, roughly 80% being singletons, with the ten largest covering approximately 4%. Sequencing used PBMCs. The TCR originated in a man between 18 and 29 years old in good health and CMV-seropositive.

The CDR3 DNA is TGTGCCAGCAGCTCCGCTACAGGGGACAATGAGCAGTTCTTC. Its protein is CASSSATGDNEQFF. The chain uses TRBV5-4 and TRBJ2-1; TRBD1 agrees at 7 bases. This CDR3 has 14 residues. Germline-derived CDR1 and CDR2 are SGHNT and YYREEE (reference sequence). V trimming: 3 bases; J trimming: 5 bases; junction bases outside the gene matches: 5.